This T cell receptor (beta chain) was captured in a study of response to subunit inactivated influenza vaccine. The V gene's germline CDR1 is MNHEY and CDR2 SVGAGI. Trimming removed 2 bases from V and 6 bases from J, with 16 bases in between. The CDR3 extends over 16 amino acids. This clonotype was counted between two and nine times. MiXCR, applied by TCRdb to the RT-PCR reads, yields one record per CDR3 protein. Among about 540,000 distinct CDR3 sequences listed, approximately 20% were seen once. Separately, the same data were catalogued under a study of T cells expressing NK-cell markers. Turning to that study: The TCR beta cDNA came from 5'RACE template switching with UMIs.

This clonotype was obtained from a man in his fifties or sixties who received an inactivated influenza vaccine. The rearrangement joins TRBV6-5 to TRBJ2-2, with a possible D match to TRBD2 (7 bases). The sample in question was CD4+ T cells sorted from PBMCs, obtained roughly 13 days after vaccination. DNA of the CDR3: TGTGCCAGCAGTTACGGTGCCGCGGGGGCGCCCGGGGAGCTGTTTTTT. Translated: CASSYGAAGAPGELFF.